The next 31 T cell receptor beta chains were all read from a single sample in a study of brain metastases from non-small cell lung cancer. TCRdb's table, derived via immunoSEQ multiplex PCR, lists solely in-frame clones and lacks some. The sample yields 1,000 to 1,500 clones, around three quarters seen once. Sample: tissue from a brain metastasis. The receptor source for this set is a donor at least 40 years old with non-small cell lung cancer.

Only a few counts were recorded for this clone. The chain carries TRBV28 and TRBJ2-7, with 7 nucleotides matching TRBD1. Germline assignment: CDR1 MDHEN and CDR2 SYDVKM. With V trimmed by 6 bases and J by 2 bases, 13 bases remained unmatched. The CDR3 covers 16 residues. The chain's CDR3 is CASSLPGGATPYEQYF. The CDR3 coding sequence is TGTGCCAGCAGCCTTCCAGGGGGTGCTACGCCCTACGAGCAGTACTTC.

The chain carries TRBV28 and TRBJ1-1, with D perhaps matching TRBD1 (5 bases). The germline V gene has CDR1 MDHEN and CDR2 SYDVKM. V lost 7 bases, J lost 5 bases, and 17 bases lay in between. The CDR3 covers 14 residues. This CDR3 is CASTPRTEGTEAFF. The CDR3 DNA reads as TGTGCCAGCACCCCTCGTACAGAGGGGACTGAAGCTTTCTTT. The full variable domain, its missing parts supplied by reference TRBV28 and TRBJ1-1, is DVKVTQSSRYLVKRTGEKVFLECVQDMDHENMFWYRQDPGLGLRLIYFSYDVKMKEKGDIPEGYSVSREKKERFSLILESASTNQTSMYLCASTPRTEGTEAFFGQGTRLTVV.

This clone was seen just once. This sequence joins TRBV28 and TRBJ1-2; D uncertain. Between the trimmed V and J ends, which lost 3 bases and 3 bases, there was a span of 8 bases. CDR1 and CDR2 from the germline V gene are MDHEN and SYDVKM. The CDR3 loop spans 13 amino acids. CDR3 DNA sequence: TGTGCCAGCAGTTTTGAGTCTTACTATGGCTACACCTTC. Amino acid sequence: CASSFESYYGYTF.

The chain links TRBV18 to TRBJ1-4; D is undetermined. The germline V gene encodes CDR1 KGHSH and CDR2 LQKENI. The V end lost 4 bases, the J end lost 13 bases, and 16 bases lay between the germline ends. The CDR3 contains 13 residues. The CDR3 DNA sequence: TGTGCCAGCTCACTGGGTACACCGGCGGGACTGTTTTTT. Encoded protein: CASSLGTPAGLFF.

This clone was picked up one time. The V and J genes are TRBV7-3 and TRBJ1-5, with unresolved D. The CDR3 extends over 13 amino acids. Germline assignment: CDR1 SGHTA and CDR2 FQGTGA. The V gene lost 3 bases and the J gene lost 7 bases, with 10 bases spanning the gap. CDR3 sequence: CASSFEPGQPQHF. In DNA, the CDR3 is TGTGCCAGCAGCTTCGAACCTGGGCAGCCCCAGCATTTT.

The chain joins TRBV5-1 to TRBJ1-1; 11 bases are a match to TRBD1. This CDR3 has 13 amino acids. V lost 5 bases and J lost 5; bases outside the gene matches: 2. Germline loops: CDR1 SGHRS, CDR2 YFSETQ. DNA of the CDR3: TGCGCCAGCAGACGGGACAGGGGGACTGAAGCTTTCTTT. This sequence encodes CASRRDRGTEAFF.

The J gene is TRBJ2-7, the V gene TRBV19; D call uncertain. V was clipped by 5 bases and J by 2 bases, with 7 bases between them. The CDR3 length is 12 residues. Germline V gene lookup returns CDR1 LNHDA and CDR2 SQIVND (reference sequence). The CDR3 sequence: CASSDRPYEQYF. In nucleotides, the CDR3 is TGTGCCAGTAGTGACCGACCCTACGAGCAGTACTTC.

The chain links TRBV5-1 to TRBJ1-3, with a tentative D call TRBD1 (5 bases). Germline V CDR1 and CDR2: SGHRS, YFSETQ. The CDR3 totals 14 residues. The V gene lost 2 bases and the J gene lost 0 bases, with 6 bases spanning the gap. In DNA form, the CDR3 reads TGCGCCAGCAGCTTCCAGGGCTCTGGAAACACCATATATTTT. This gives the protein CASSFQGSGNTIYF.

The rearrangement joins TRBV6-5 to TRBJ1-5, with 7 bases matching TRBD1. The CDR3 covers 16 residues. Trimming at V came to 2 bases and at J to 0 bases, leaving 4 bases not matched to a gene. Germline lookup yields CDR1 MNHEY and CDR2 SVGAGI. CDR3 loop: CASSYRGTASNQPQHF. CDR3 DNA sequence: TGTGCCAGCAGTTACCGCGGGACAGCTAGCAATCAGCCCCAGCATTTT.

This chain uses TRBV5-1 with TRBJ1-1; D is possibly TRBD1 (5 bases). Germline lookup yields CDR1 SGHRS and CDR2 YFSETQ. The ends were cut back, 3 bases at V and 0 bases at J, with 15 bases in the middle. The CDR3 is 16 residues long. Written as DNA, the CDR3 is TGCGCCAGCAGCTCGCTCTCAGGGAGAGTGAACACTGAAGCTTTCTTT. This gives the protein CASSSLSGRVNTEAFF.

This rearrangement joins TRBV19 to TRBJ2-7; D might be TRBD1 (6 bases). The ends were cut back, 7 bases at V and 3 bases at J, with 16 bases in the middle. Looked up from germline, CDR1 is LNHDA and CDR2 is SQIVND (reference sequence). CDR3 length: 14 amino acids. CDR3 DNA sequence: TGTGCCAGTAAGAGATCGGGACAAGTCTACGAGCAGTACTTC. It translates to CASKRSGQVYEQYF.

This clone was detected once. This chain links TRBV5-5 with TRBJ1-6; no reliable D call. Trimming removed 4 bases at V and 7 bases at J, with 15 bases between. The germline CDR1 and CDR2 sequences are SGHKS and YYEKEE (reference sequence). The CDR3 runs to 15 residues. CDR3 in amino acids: CASSSYRGQNSPLHF. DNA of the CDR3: TGTGCCAGCAGCAGCTATCGAGGGCAGAATTCACCCCTCCACTTT. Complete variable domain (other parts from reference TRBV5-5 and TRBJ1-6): DAGVTQSPTHLIKTRGQQVTLRCSPISGHKSVSWYQQVLGQGPQFIFQYYEKEERGRGNFPDRFSARQFPNYSSELNVNALLLGDSALYLCASSSYRGQNSPLHFGNGTRLTVT.

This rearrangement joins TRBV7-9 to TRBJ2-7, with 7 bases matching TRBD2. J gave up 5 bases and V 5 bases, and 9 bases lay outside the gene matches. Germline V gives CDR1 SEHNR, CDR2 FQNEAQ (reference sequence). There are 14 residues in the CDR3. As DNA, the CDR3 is TGTGCCAGCAGCCCGTCTTTTGCGGGGGACGAGCAGTACTTC. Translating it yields CASSPSFAGDEQYF. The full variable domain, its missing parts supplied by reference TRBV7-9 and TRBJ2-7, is DTGVSQNPRHKITKRGQNVTFRCDPISEHNRLYWYRQTLGQGPEFLTYFQNEAQLEKSRLLSDRFSAERPKGSFSTLEIQRTEQGDSAMYLCASSPSFAGDEQYFGPGTRLTVT.

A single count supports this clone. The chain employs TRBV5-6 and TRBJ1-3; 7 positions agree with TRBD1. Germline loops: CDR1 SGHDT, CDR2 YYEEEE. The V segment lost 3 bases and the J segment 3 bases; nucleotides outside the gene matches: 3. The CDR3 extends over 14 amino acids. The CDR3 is CASSYGTVGNTIYF. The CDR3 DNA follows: TGTGCCAGCAGCTATGGGACAGTTGGAAACACCATATATTTT. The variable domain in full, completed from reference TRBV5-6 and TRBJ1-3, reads DAGVTQSPTHLIKTRGQQVTLRCSPKSGHDTVSWYQQALGQGPQFIFQYYEEEERQRGNFPDRFSGHQFPNYSSELNVNALLLGDSALYLCASSYGTVGNTIYFGEGSWLTVV.

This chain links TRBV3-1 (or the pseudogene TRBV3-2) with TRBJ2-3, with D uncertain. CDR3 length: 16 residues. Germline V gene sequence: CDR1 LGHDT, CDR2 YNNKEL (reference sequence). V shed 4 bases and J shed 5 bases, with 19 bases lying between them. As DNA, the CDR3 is TGTGCCAGCAGCCGGTTGTTTCCTGTCATGCAAGATACGCAGTATTTT. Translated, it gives CASSRLFPVMQDTQYF.

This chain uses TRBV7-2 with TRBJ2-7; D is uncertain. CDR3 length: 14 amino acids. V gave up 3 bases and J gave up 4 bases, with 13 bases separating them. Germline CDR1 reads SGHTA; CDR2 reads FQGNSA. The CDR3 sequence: CASSFSRQVYEQYF. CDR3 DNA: TGTGCCAGCAGCTTTTCACGGCAGGTGTACGAGCAGTACTTC.

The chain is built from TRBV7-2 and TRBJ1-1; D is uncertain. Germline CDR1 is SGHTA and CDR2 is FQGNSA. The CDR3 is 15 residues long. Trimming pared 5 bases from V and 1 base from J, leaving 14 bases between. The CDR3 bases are TGTGCCAGCAGCGCCTGGGCCACGACGAACACTGAAGCTTTCTTT. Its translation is CASSAWATTNTEAFF.

The CDR3 spells CASSPFTDTQYF. In DNA form, the CDR3 reads TGTGCCAGCAGCCCCTTCACAGATACGCAGTATTTT. The chain couples TRBV7-2 to TRBJ2-3; D gene uncertain. Germline CDR1 is SGHTA and CDR2 is FQGNSA. V was trimmed by 5 bases and J by 2 bases, leaving 5 bases between them. The CDR3 length is 12 residues.

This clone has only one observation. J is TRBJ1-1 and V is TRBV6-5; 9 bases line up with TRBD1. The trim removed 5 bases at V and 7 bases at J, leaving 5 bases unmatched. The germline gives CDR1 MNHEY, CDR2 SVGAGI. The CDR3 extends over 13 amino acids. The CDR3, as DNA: TGTGCCAGCAGTCCCGGGACAGGGTTTGAAGCTTTCTTT. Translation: CASSPGTGFEAFF.

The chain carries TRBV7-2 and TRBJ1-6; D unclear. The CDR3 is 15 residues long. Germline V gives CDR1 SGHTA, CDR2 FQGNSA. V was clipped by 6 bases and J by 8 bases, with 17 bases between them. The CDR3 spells CASRSRTRGDSPLHF. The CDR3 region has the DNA TGTGCCAGCAGATCTAGGACGCGTGGGGATTCACCCCTCCACTTT.

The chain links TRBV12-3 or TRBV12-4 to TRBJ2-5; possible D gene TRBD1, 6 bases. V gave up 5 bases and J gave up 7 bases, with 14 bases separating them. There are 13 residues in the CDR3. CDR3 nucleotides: TGTGCCAGCAGTCCTGGGGGCAGTGGGACCCAGTACTTC. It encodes CASSPGGSGTQYF.

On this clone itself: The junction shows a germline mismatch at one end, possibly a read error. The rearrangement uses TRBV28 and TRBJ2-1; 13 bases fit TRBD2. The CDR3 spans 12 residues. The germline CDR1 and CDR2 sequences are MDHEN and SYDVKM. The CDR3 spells CASWTSGGRGVF. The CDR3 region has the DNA TGTGCCAGCTGGACTAGCGGGGGCCGGGGGGTCTTC.

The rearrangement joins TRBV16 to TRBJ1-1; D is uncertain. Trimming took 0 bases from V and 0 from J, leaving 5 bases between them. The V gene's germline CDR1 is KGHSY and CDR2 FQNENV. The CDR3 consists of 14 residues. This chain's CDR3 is CASSQSTLNTEAFF. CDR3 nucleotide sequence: TGTGCCAGCAGCCAATCCACACTGAACACTGAAGCTTTCTTT.

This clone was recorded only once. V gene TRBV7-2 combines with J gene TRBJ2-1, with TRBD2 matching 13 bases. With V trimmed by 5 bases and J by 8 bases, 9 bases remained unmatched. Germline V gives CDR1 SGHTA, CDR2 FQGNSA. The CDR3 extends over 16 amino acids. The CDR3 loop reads CASSPQLAGGRDEQFF. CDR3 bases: TGTGCCAGCAGCCCCCAACTAGCGGGGGGGCGGGATGAGCAGTTCTTC.

The CDR3 bases are TGCGCCAGCAGCCAACTCATCTCTGGAAACACCATATATTTT. Translating it yields CASSQLISGNTIYF. The chain couples TRBV4-1 to TRBJ1-3; D not resolved. The V end lost 2 bases, the J end lost 0 bases, and 5 bases lay between the germline ends. Germline V gives CDR1 MGHRA, CDR2 YSYEKL. The CDR3 is 14 amino acids.

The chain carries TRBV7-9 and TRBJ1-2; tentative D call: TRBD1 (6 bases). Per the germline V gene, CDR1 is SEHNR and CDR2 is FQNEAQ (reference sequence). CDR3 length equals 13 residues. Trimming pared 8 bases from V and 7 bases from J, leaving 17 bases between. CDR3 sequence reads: CASSGGQGIGYTF. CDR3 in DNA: TGTGCCAGCTCCGGGGGGCAGGGAATTGGCTACACCTTC.

CDR3 in DNA: TGTGCCATCAATGGACAGGGGGGGACTGAAGCTTTCTTT. Amino acid sequence: CAINGQGGTEAFF. The gene calls are TRBV10-3 and TRBJ1-1; TRBD1 matches at 10 bases. V was clipped by 7 bases and J by 5 bases; unmatched bases: 4. This CDR3 has 13 amino acids. CDR1 and CDR2 from the germline V gene are ENHRY and SYGVKD.

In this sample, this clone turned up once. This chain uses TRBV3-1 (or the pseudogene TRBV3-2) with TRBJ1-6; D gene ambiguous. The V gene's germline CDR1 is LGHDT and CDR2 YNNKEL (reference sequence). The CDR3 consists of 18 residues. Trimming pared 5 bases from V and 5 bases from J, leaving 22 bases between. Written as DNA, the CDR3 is TGTGCCAGCAGCGAAGCGGCTCCCATTTTACATCATAATTCACCCCTCCACTTT. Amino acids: CASSEAAPILHHNSPLHF.

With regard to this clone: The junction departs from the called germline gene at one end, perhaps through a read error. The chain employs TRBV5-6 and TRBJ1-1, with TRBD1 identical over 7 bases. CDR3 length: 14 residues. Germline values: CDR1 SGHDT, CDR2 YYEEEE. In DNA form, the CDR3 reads TGTGCCAGCAACTTGAGGGGGCCCTACACTGAAGCTTTCTTT. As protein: CASNLRGPYTEAFF.

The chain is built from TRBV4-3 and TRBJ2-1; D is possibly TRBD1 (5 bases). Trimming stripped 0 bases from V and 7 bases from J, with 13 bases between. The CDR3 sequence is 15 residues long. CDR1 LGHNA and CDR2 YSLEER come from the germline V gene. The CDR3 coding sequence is TGCGCCAGCAGCCAAGAAGGGCAGGGCACGAATGAGCAGTTCTTC. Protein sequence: CASSQEGQGTNEQFF.

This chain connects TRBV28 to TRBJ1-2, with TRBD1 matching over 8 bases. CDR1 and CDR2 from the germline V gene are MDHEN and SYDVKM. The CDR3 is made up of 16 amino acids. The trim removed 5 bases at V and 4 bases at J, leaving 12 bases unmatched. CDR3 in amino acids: CASSGQGLSSSYGYTF. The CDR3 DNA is TGTGCCAGCAGTGGACAGGGACTCTCATCCTCCTATGGCTACACCTTC.